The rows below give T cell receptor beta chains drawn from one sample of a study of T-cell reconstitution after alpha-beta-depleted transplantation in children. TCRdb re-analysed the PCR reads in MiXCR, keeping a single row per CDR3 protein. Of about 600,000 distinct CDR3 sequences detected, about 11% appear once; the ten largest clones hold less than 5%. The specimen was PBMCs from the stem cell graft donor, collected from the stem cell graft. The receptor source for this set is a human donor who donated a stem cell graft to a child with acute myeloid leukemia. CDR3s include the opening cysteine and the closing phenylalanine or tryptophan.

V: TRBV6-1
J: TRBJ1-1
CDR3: CASRETGGNTEAFF

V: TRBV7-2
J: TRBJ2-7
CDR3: CASSPGTGTFYEQYF

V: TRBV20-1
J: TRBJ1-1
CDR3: CSASPGQLNTEAFF

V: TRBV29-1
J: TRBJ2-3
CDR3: CSAEGRVDTQYF

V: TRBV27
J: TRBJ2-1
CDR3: CASSTRSAGGLGNEQFF

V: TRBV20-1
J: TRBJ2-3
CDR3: CSARDRLTSGSTDTQYF

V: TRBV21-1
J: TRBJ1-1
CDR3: CASSPNGGRGRRWNTEAFF

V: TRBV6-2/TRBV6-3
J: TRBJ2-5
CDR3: CASSLTSGNQETQYF

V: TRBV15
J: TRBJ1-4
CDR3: CATSSDLRGGSGNEKLFF

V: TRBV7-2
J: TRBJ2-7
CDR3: CASSLSSAVSYEQYF

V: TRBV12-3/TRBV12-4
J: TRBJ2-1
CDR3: CASSWKGGGEQFF

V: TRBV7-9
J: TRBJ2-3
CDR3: CASSRGGPSTDTQYF

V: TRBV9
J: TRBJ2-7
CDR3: CASSAPVRRYF

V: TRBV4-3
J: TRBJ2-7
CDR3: CASSQELTGTRGAYEQYF

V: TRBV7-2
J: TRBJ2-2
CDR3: CASSSWSENTGELFF

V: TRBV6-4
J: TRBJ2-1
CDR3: CASSGTGANEQFF

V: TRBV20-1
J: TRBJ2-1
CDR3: CSANIVDGEQFF

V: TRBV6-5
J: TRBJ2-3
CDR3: CASSYTLGDTQYF

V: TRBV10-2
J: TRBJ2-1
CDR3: CASSGIGLGLAINEQFF

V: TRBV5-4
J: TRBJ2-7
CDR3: CASSSKTGLEYEQYF

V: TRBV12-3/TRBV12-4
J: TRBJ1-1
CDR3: CASSPTGFAFF

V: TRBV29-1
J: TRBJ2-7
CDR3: CSVANDYEQYF

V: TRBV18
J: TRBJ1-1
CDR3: CASSPLTVLPTNTEAFF

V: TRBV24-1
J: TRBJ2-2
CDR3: CATSDLAAGLNTGELFF

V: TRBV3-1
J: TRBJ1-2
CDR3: CASSQEGRINYGYTF

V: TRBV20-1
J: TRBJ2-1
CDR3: CSARDLLASSYNEQFF

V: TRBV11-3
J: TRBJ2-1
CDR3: CASSVGEAGSEQFF

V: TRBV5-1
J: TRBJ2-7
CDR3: CASSLNRGGDEQYF

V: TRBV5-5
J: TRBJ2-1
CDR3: CASSLAPAGAYNEQFF

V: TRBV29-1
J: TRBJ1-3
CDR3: CSVEEGPISGNTIYF

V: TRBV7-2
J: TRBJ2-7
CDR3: CASSLSALRDEQYF

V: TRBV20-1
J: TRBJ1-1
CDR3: CSANSGTSNTEAFF

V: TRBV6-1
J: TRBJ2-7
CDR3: CASGGLAYYEQYF

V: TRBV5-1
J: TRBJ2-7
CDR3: CASSELGGTGFDEQYF

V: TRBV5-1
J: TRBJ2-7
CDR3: CASSLLGLYEQYF

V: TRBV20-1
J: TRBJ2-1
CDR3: CSASGQNYEQFF

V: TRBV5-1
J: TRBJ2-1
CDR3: CASSNRDWGVNEQFF

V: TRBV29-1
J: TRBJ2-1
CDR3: CSVERGSSYNEQFF

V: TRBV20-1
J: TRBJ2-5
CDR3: CSASPSIDQETQYF

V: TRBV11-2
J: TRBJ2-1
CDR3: CASSPGEGAVSSYNEQFF

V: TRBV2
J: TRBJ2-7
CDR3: CASREDTGGEQYF

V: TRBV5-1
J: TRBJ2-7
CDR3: CASSLWGQKENEQYF

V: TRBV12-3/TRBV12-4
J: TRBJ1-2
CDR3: CASSPPPPGETYYGYTF

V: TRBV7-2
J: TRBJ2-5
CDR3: CASSLGPSGLSWKTQYF

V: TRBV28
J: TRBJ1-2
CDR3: CASSPRAAGYDGYTF

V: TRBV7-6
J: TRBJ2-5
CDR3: CASSFRGTSGFQETQYF